The rows below give T cell receptor beta chains drawn from one sample of a study of blood T cells in healthy people across ages. TCRdb used MiXCR to reprocess the 5' RACE reads, holding one entry per CDR3 protein. Here the sample spans about 570,000 distinct CDR3 sequences, 25% to 30% being singletons. Input material: blood. Source of these receptors: a woman in her seventies in good health. CDR3s include the opening cysteine and the closing phenylalanine or tryptophan. A D gene is named only where the DNA matches it firmly. Not every row has a clone size; where given, it reads once, few, many or a size class.

abundance	d_gene	v_gene	j_gene	len	CDR3aa	CDR3nt
few	-	TRBV11-2	TRBJ2-7	15	CASSARSNRYYEQYF	TGTGCCAGCAGCGCCCGGTCAAATCGGTACTACGAGCAGTACTTC
many	TRBD2	TRBV7-3	TRBJ2-5	16	CASSPGTSGGGKTQYF	TGTGCCAGCAGCCCGGGGACTAGCGGGGGTGGAAAGACCCAGTACTTC
few	-	TRBV5-1	TRBJ2-3	12	CASTGAYDTQYF	TGCGCCAGCACGGGAGCGTATGATACGCAGTATTTT
-	-	TRBV10-3	TRBJ1-2	12	CAISESGNGYTF	TGTGCCATCAGTGAGTCCGGGAATGGCTACACCTTC
-	TRBD1	TRBV2	TRBJ2-7	13	CASRGTVSYEQYF	TGTGCCAGCAGGGGGACAGTCTCCTACGAGCAGTACTTC
-	TRBD2	TRBV3-1	TRBJ2-5	18	CASSQEWTSGGAEETQYF	TGTGCCAGCAGCCAAGAATGGACTAGCGGGGGGGCTGAAGAGACCCAGTACTTC
few	-	TRBV3-1	TRBJ1-1	15	CASSPGGGTNTEAFF	TGTGCCAGCAGCCCCGGAGGGGGAACGAACACTGAAGCTTTCTTT
-	-	TRBV20-1	TRBJ2-1	10	CSASPREQFF	TGCAGTGCTAGCCCGCGGGAGCAGTTCTTC
few	TRBD2	TRBV7-9	TRBJ2-3	15	CACSAGTSKADTQYF	TGTGCCTGCAGCGCCGGGACTAGCAAAGCAGATACGCAGTATTTT
few	-	TRBV4-1	TRBJ1-4	19	CASSQDSARPRTKNEKLFF	TGCGCCAGCAGCCAAGATTCCGCCAGACCTCGAACAAAAAATGAAAAACTGTTTTTT
-	TRBD1	TRBV19	TRBJ2-1	15	CASSKTGGSYNEQFF	TGTGCCAGTAGTAAAACAGGGGGCTCCTACAATGAGCAGTTCTTC
-	-	TRBV12-3/TRBV12-4	TRBJ1-1	14	CASRTGGMNTEAFF	TGTGCCAGCAGGACCGGGGGGATGAACACTGAAGCTTTCTTT
few	-	TRBV7-9	TRBJ1-2	14	CASSLQGRSSGYTF	TGTGCCAGCAGCTTACAGGGAAGGAGTTCTGGCTACACCTTC
few	-	TRBV2	TRBJ1-1	11	CASSYITEAFF	TGTGCAAGCAGCTATATCACTGAAGCTTTCTTT
-	TRBD1	TRBV15	TRBJ1-4	16	CATSISGGPTNEKLFF	TGTGCCACCAGCATTTCAGGGGGCCCAACTAATGAAAAACTGTTTTTT
-	-	TRBV7-2	TRBJ2-7	14	CASSLVREGYEQYF	TGTGCCAGCAGCTTAGTTAGAGAAGGCTACGAGCAGTACTTC
-	-	TRBV12-3/TRBV12-4	TRBJ1-5	11	CASSLTQPQHF	TGTGCCAGCAGTTTGACCCAGCCCCAGCATTTT
-	-	TRBV7-2	TRBJ2-7	17	CASSPPAGRSGSYEQYF	TGTGCCAGCAGCCCACCGGCAGGGAGAAGTGGCTCCTACGAGCAGTACTTC
-	-	TRBV20-1	TRBJ1-1	12	CSARSGPTEAFF	TGCAGTGCTAGGTCTGGGCCCACTGAAGCTTTCTTT
once	TRBD1	TRBV20-1	TRBJ1-4	14	CSASRQGSDEKLFF	TGCAGTGCTAGCCGACAGGGATCGGATGAAAAACTGTTTTTT
few	-	TRBV20-1	TRBJ1-3	15	CSASAGATSGNTIYF	TGCAGTGCAAGCGCCGGTGCAACTAGTGGAAACACCATATATTTT
-	-	TRBV6-5	TRBJ1-2	15	CASSRPTQGTYGYTF	TGTGCCAGCAGCCGACCCACGCAGGGGACCTATGGCTACACCTTC
-	-	TRBV27	TRBJ1-1	14	CASRPRDPGTEAFF	TGTGCCAGCAGACCTCGTGACCCAGGGACCGAAGCTTTCTTT
many	-	TRBV20-1	TRBJ1-1	12	CSAPDRGSEAFF	TGCAGTGCACCAGACCGGGGGTCTGAAGCTTTCTTT
few	-	TRBV5-1	TRBJ2-2	16	CASSSSPGANTGELFF	TGCGCCAGCAGCTCCTCTCCGGGGGCTAACACCGGGGAGCTGTTTTTT
-	-	TRBV24-1	TRBJ2-3	15	CATSERGRSTDTQYF	TGTGCCACCAGTGAGCGAGGTCGAAGCACAGATACGCAGTATTTT
few	TRBD2	TRBV11-2	TRBJ2-1	16	CASSFSSGGINNEQFF	TGTGCCAGCAGCTTTTCTAGCGGGGGGATCAACAATGAGCAGTTCTTC
few	-	TRBV5-6	TRBJ2-5	15	CASSPLTAVGETQYF	TGTGCCAGCAGTCCCTTGACAGCGGTGGGGGAGACCCAGTACTTC
-	-	TRBV29-1	TRBJ2-1	13	CSDKTGPYNEQFF	TGCAGCGACAAAACAGGGCCCTACAATGAGCAGTTCTTC
few	-	TRBV28	TRBJ1-2	15	CASSFRGGGNYGYTF	TGTGCCAGCAGTTTCCGTGGAGGGGGGAACTATGGCTACACCTTC
-	-	TRBV4-3	TRBJ2-2	15	CASSPGGANTGELFF	TGCGCCAGCAGCCCCGGAGGGGCGAACACCGGGGAGCTGTTTTTT
-	-	TRBV7-2	TRBJ1-1	15	CASSLRSSGDTEAFF	TGTGCCAGCAGCTTAAGATCCAGCGGGGACACTGAAGCTTTCTTT
-	TRBD1	TRBV7-3	TRBJ2-3	14	CASSMDRGTGTQYF	TGTGCCAGCAGCATGGACAGGGGGACGGGTACGCAGTATTTT
few	-	TRBV29-1	TRBJ1-1	12	CSVAPGRTEAFF	TGCAGCGTAGCGCCTGGGAGGACTGAAGCTTTCTTT
-	-	TRBV7-9	TRBJ1-1	16	CASSPRRQGRNTEAFF	TGTGCCAGCAGCCCTCGGCGGCAGGGGCGCAACACTGAAGCTTTCTTT
few	-	TRBV11-2	TRBJ2-7	13	CASTVTASYEQYF	TGTGCCAGCACCGTTACTGCCTCCTACGAGCAGTACTTC
few	TRBD2	TRBV10-2	TRBJ2-2	14	CASSLTSGDGELFF	TGCGCCAGCAGTTTGACTAGCGGGGACGGGGAGCTGTTTTTT
once	-	TRBV7-2	TRBJ2-1	13	CASSLAERNSRFF	TGTGCCAGCAGCTTAGCGGAACGGAATTCTCGGTTCTTC
-	-	TRBV15	TRBJ2-3	15	CATSRDHPSTDTQYF	TGTGCCACCAGCAGGGACCACCCGAGCACAGATACGCAGTATTTT
few	TRBD1	TRBV10-2	TRBJ1-2	14	CASSTGQGFYGYTF	TGCGCCAGCAGTACGGGACAGGGTTTCTATGGCTACACCTTC
many	TRBD1	TRBV5-1	TRBJ2-4	18	CASSRGQGRTNAKNIQYF	TGCGCCAGCAGCCGAGGACAGGGACGAACCAACGCCAAAAACATTCAGTACTTC
few	-	TRBV25-1	TRBJ1-4	16	CASSEDQLATNEKLFF	TGTGCCAGCAGTGAAGACCAACTTGCAACTAATGAAAAACTGTTTTTT
-	-	TRBV30	TRBJ1-2	12	CAWKGDWPGYTF	TGTGCCTGGAAAGGAGACTGGCCCGGCTACACCTTC
many	TRBD1	TRBV5-1	TRBJ2-1	14	CASSLDRGRSEQFF	TGCGCCAGCAGCTTGGACAGGGGGCGCAGTGAGCAGTTCTTC
few	-	TRBV7-9	TRBJ1-6	13	CASSRNPNSPLHF	TGTGCCAGCAGCCGAAATCCCAATTCACCCCTCCACTTT
-	-	TRBV12-3/TRBV12-4	TRBJ1-2	14	CASSSGRSNYGYTF	TGTGCCAGCAGTTCAGGGCGGTCTAACTATGGCTACACCTTC
-	TRBD2	TRBV4-3	TRBJ2-2	17	CASSQEPPGGDTGELFF	TGCGCCAGCAGCCAAGAACCCCCCGGGGGGGACACCGGGGAGCTGTTTTTT
few	-	TRBV9	TRBJ2-5	15	CASSRSTGGEETQYF	TGTGCCAGCAGCAGATCAACCGGGGGAGAGGAGACCCAGTACTTC
-	-	TRBV10-3	TRBJ1-2	13	CAISESNEYGYTF	TGTGCCATCAGTGAGTCAAACGAGTATGGCTACACCTTC
few	TRBD2	TRBV7-2	TRBJ2-7	15	CASSQVAGGPVEQYF	TGTGCCAGCAGCCAGGTAGCGGGGGGGCCCGTCGAGCAGTACTTC